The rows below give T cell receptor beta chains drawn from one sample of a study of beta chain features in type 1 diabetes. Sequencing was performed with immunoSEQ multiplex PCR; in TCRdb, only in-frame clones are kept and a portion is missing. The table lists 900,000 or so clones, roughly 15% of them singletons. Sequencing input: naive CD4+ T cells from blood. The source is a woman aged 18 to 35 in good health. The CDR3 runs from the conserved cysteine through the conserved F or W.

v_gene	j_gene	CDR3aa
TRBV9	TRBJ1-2	CASSLLSSSVRGYTF
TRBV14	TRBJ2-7	CASSPRVAGDNEQYF
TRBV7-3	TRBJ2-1	CASSLTGDRAPNNEQFF
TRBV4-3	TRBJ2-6	CASSQDRWEANVLTF
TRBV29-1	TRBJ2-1	CSVGPGAGNEQFF
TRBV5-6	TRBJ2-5	CASSLFGTRETQYF
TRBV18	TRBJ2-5	CASSSPGQGAGTQYF
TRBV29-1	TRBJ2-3	CSGASTDTQYF
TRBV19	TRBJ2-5	CASSSRDQETQYF
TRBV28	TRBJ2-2	CASSNRQGWGELFF
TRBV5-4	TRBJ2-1	CASNLAGSSYNEQFF
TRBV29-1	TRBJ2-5	CSVGQGADGAQYF
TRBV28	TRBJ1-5	CASGGSNQPQHF
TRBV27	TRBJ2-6	CASSSLWSGANVLTF